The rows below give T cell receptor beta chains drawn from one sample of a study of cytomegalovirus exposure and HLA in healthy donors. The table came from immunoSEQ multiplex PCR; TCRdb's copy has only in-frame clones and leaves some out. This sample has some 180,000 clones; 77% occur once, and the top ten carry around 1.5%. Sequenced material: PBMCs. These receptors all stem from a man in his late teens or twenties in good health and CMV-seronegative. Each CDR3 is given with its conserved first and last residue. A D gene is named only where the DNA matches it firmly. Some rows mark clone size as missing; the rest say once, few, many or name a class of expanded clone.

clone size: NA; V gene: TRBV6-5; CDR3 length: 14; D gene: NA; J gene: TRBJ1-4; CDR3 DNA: TGTGCCAGCAGTTACGACAGGACTAATGAAAAACTGTTTTTT; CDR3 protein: CASSYDRTNEKLFF
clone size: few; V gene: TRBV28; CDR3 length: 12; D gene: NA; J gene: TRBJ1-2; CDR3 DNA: TGTGCCAGCAGTTTCGGGGGTGGGGGCTACACCTTC; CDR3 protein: CASSFGGGGYTF
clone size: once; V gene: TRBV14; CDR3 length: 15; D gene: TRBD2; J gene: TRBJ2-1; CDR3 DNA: TGTGCCAGCAGCCTCCCGGGACTATCCTACAATGAGCAGTTCTTC; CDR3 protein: CASSLPGLSYNEQFF
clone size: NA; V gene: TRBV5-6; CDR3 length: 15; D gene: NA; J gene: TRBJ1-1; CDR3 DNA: TGTGCCGGCAGCTTGCTTGGGACACTGAACACTGAAGCTTTCTTT; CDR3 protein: CAGSLLGTLNTEAFF
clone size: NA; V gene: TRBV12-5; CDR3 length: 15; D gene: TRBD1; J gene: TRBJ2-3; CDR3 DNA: TGTGCTAGTGGTGGGGGGGACAGGGGAACAGATACGCAGTATTTT; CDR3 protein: CASGGGDRGTDTQYF
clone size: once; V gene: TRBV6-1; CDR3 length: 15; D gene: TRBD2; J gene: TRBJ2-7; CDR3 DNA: TGTGCCAGCAGTGAAGAAGCTAGCGGGAGACACGAGCAGTACTTC; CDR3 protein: CASSEEASGRHEQYF
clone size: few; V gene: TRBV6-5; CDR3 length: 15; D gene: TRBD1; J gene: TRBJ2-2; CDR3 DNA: TGTGCCAGCAGAGGACAGGGGATGCACACCGGGGAGCTGTTTTTT; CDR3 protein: CASRGQGMHTGELFF
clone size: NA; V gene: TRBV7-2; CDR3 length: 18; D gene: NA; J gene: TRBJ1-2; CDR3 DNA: TGTGCCAGCAGCTTAAGTGGCAGGGTAAAAGCTGTTAACTATGGCTACACCTTC; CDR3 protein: CASSLSGRVKAVNYGYTF
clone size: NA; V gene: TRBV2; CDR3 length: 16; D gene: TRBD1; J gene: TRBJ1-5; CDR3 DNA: TGTGCCAGCAGTGAAGCACATTGGGACAGCCAACAGCCCCAGCATTTT; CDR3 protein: CASSEAHWDSQQPQHF
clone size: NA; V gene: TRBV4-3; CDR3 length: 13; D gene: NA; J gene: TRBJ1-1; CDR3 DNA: TGCGCCAGCAGCCAAGAGAGGAACACTGAAGCTTTCTTT; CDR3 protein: CASSQERNTEAFF
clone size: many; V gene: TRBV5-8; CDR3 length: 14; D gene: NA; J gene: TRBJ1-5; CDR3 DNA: TGTGCCAGCAGCTTGTTACAGGGCAATCAGCCCCAGCATTTT; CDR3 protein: CASSLLQGNQPQHF
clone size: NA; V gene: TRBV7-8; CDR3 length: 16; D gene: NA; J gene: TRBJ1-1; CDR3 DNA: TGTGCCAGCAGCTTAGCTAACAGGGACGTGAACACTGAAGCTTTCTTT; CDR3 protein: CASSLANRDVNTEAFF
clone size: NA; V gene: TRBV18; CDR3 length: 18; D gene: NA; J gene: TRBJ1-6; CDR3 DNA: TGTGCCAGCTCACCACGACAGCTCAAGAGCTCCTATAATTCACCCCTCCACTTT; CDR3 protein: CASSPRQLKSSYNSPLHF
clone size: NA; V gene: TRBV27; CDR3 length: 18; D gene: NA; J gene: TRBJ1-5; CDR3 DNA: TGTGCCACCTTAGCAGTTTTTGGGGGGGACGGATACAATCAGCCCCAGCATTTT; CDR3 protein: CATLAVFGGDGYNQPQHF
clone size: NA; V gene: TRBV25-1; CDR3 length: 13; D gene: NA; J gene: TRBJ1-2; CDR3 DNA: TGTGCCAGCAGTCCGGGGAAAAACTATGGCTACACCTTC; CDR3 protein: CASSPGKNYGYTF
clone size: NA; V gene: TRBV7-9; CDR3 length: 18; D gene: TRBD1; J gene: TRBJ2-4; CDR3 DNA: TGTGCCAGCAGCTTTTTCCCGGGGACAGCCCTAGCCAAAAACATTCAGTACTTC; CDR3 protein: CASSFFPGTALAKNIQYF
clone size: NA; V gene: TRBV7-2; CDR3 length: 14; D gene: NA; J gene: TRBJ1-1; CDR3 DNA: TGTGCCAGCAGCTCGGGACAACAGAACACTGAAGCTTTCTTT; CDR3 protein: CASSSGQQNTEAFF
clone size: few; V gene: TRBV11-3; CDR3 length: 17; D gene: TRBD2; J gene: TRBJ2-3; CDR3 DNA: TGTGCCAGCAGCACCCGGGGGGCGGGAGGGCCGTCAGATACGCAGTATTTT; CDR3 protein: CASSTRGAGGPSDTQYF
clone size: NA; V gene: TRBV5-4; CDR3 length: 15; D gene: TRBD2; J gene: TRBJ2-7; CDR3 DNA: TGTGCCAGCAGCCGGACTAGCGGGATTCCCTACGAGCAGTACTTC; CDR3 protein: CASSRTSGIPYEQYF
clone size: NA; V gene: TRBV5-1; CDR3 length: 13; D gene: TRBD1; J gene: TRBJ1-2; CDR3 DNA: TGCGCCAGCAGCATCCGGGACAGCTATGGCTACACCTTC; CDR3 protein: CASSIRDSYGYTF
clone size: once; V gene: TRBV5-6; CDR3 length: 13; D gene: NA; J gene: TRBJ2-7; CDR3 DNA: TGTGCCAGCAGTCCCCCATTGGGAGGCGAGCAGTACTTC; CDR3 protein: CASSPPLGGEQYF
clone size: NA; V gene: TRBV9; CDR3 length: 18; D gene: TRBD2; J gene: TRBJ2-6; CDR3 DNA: TGTGCCAGCAGCGTATCTTCTAGCGGGGGCTCTGGGGCCAACGTCCTGACTTTC; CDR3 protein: CASSVSSSGGSGANVLTF
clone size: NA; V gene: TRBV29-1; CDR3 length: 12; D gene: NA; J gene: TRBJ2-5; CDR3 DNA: TGCAGCGTCATAGGGGTTGGTGAGACCCAGTACTTC; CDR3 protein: CSVIGVGETQYF
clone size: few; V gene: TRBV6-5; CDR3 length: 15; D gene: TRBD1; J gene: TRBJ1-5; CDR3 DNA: TGTGCCAGCAGGAACGACAGGGTGAATGGTCAGCCCCAGCATTTT; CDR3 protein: CASRNDRVNGQPQHF
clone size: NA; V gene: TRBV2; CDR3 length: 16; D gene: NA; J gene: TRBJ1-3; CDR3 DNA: TGTGCCAGCAGTGAATTTGGGTCAGGCTCTGGAAACACCATATATTTT; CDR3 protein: CASSEFGSGSGNTIYF
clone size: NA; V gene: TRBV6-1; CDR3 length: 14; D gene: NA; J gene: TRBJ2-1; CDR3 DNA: TGTGCCAGCAGTGTTCAACGGAGGTCCAATGAGCAGTTCTTC; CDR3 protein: CASSVQRRSNEQFF
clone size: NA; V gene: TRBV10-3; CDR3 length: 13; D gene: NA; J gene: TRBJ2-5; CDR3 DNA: TGTGCCATCAGTGACAGGGGAGAGGAGACCCAGTACTTC; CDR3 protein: CAISDRGEETQYF
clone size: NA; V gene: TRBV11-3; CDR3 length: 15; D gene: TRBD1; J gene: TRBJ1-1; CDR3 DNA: TGTGCCAGCAGACGCCGACAGGGACCAGGAACTGAAGCTTTCTTT; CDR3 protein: CASRRRQGPGTEAFF
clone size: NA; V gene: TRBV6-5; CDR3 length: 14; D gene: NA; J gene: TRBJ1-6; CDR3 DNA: TGTGCCAGCATAAGTCACAGGAGAAATTCACCCCTCCACTTT; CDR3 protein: CASISHRRNSPLHF
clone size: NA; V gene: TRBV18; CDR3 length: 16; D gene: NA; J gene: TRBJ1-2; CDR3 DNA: TGTGCCAGCTCACCACGGGACAAACAGGCTAACTATGGCTACACCTTC; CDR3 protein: CASSPRDKQANYGYTF
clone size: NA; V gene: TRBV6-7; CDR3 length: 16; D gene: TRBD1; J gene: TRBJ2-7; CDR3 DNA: TGTGCCAGCAGACAAAGGCCGGGACAGGATGTCAACGAGCAGTACTTC; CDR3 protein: CASRQRPGQDVNEQYF
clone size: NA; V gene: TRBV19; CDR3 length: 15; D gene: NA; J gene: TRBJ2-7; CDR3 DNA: TGTGCCAGTTCCAACAGGGTCGGGGGGTTTGACGAGCAGTACTTC; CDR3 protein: CASSNRVGGFDEQYF
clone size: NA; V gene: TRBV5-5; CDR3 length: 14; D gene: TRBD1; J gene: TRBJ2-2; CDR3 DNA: TGTGCCAGCAGCCCGGGACAGGGTGTCGGGGAGCTGTTTTTT; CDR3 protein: CASSPGQGVGELFF
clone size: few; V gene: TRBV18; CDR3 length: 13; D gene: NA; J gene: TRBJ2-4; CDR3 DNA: TGTGCCAGCTCACCCCCCTCGGAAAGCGTTCAGTACTTC; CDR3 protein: CASSPPSESVQYF
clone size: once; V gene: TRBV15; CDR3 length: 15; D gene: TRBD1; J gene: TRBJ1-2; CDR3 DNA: TGTGCCACCAGCAGAGGTCCCAGGGGGCGCAAAGGCTACACCTTC; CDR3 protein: CATSRGPRGRKGYTF
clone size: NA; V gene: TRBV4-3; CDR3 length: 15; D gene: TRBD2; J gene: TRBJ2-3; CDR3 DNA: TGCGCCAGCAGCCAGATGGGACTAGACGCAGATACGCAGTATTTT; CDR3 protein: CASSQMGLDADTQYF
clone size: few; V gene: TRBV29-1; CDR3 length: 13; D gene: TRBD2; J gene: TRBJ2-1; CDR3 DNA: TGCAGCGTTGTCGGGACTAGAGGCGGTGAGCAGTTCTTC; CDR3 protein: CSVVGTRGGEQFF
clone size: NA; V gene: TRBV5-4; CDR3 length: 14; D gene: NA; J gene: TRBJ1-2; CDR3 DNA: TGTGCCAGCAGCTTGGGGCAGGGTTCGGGCGGCTACACCTTC; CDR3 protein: CASSLGQGSGGYTF
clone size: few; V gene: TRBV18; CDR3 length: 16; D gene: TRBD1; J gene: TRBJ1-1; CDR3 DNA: TGTGCCAGCTCACCCTCCACAGGGGTAATGAACACTGAAGCTTTCTTT; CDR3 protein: CASSPSTGVMNTEAFF
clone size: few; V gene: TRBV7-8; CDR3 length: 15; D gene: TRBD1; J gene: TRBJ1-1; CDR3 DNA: TGTGCCAGCAGCTTAGGAGACAGGGGCACCACTGAAGCTTTCTTT; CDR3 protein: CASSLGDRGTTEAFF
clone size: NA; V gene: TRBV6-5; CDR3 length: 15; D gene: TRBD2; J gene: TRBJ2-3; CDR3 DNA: TGTGCCAGCAGTTACCGGCTAGCGGGAGTCAATACGCAGTATTTT; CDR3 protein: CASSYRLAGVNTQYF
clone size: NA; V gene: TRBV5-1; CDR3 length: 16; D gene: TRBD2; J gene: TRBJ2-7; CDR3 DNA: TGCGCCAGCACCTCGGAGACTAGCGGGACTGTCTACGAGCAGTACTTC; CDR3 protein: CASTSETSGTVYEQYF
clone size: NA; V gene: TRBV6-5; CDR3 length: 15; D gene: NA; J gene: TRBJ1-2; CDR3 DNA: TGTGCCAGCAGTTACTCCGGGGGTCTGGCCTATGGCTACACCTTC; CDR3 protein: CASSYSGGLAYGYTF
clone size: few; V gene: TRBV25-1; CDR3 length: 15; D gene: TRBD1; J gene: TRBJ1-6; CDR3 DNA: TGTGCCAGCAGTGAGTCGACAGGGGGTAATTCACCCCTCCACTTT; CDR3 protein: CASSESTGGNSPLHF
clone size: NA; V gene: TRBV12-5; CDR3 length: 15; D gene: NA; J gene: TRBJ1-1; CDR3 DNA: TGTGCTAGTGGCGTTTCACATATTCCAGGACAGGAAGCTTTCTTT; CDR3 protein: CASGVSHIPGQEAFF
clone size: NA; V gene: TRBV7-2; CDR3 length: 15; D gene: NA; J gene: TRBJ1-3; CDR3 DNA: TGTGCCAGCAGCTTAGGCCGGGGGGGAAGAAACACCATATATTTT; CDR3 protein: CASSLGRGGRNTIYF
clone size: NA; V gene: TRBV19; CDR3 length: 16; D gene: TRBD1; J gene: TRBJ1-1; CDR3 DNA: TGTGCCAGTAGTATAGGGACAGGGACGATGAACACTGAAGCTTTCTTT; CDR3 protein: CASSIGTGTMNTEAFF
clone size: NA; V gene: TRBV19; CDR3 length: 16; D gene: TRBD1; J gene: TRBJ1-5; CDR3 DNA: TGTGCCAGTAGTAGGACAGGGGTCTCTAGCAATCAGCCCCAGCATTTT; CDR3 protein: CASSRTGVSSNQPQHF
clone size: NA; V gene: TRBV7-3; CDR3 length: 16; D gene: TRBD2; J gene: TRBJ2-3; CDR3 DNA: TGTGCCAGCAGCAAGTCTAGCGGGGGGAGGTCAGATACGCAGTATTTT; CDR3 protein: CASSKSSGGRSDTQYF
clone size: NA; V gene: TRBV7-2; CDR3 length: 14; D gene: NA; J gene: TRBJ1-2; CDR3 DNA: TGTGCCAGCAGGCCCCCGGGGGGAATTTATGGCTACACCTTC; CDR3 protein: CASRPPGGIYGYTF
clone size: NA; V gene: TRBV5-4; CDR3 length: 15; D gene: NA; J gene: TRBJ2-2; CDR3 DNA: TGTGCCAGCAGCTTGACGGGAGTACAAACCGGGGAGCTGTTTTTT; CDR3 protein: CASSLTGVQTGELFF
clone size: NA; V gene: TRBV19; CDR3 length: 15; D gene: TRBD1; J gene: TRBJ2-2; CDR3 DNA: TGTGCCAGTAGCCCGGACAGGGTGGGCACCGGGGAGCTGTTTTTT; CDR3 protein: CASSPDRVGTGELFF
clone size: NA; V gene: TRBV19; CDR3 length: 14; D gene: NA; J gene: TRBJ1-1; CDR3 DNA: TGTGCCATCCAATCAGGGGACATGAACACTGAAGCTTTCTTT; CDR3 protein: CAIQSGDMNTEAFF
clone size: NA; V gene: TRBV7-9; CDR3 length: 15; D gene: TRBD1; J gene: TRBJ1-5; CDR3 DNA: TGTGCCAGCAGCTCGAGCGACAGGGGGAATCAGCCCCAGCATTTT; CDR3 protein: CASSSSDRGNQPQHF
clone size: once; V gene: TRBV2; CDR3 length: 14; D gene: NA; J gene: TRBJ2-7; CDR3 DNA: TGTGCCAGCACTTCGGTTCCGAGCTCCTACGAGCAGTACTTC; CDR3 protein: CASTSVPSSYEQYF